Listed here are 10 T cell receptor beta chains from one sample, sequenced in a study of tumor and adjacent non-tumor tissue in lung cancer. A modified ARM-PCR protocol with three rounds of nested PCR amplified TCRbeta. TCRdb reprocessed the multiplex PCR reads with MiXCR, giving one entry per CDR3 protein. This sample has over 85,000 distinct CDR3 sequences; around 82% occur once, and the top ten carry 22%. This sample's RNA came from whole unsorted tissue. Sequences were obtained from lung tumor tissue. These receptors originate from a man between 65 and 79 years old with non-small cell lung cancer.

A note on this clonotype: The junction and the germline gene differ at one end; a read error may be behind it. The V and J genes are TRBV4-2 and TRBJ2-7, with TRBD1 matching 8 bases. The CDR3 has 14 residues. Looked up from germline, CDR1 is LGHNA and CDR2 is YNFKEQ. The CDR3 region is CASSQGQGLYKEYF. Written as DNA, the CDR3 is TGTGCCAGTAGCCAAGGACAGGGTCTCTACAAGGAGTACTTC.

This clonotype occurred once. This chain joins TRBV29-1 and TRBJ1-2; possibly TRBD1 for D (6 bases). CDR1 and CDR2 (germline): SQVTM, ANQGSEA. The CDR3 contains 13 residues. V was cut by 6 bases and J by 2 bases, with 13 bases left in between. Here the CDR3 reads CSVTGTGNYGYTF. The CDR3 coding sequence is TGCAGCGTAACCGGAACAGGGAACTATGGCTACACCTTC.

A remark on this clonotype: A read error is likely, as this CDR3 ends without the conserved phenylalanine or tryptophan. V gene TRBV4-1 combines with J gene TRBJ2-2; D is possibly TRBD2 (6 bases). The CDR3 extends over 19 amino acids. The germline CDR1 and CDR2 sequences are MGHRA and YSYEKL. The CDR3: CASSQISFWAGSVTRELFY. For the CDR3, the DNA is TGCGCCAGCAGTCAAATTTCATTTTGGGCGGGATCAGTCACCAGGGAGCTGTTTTAT.

A note on this clonotype: Its ends do not fully match the called genes, so a read error is possible. CDR3: CPSTRDTHSNQPQHF. CDR3 in DNA: TGTCCCAGCACCCGTGACACTCATAGCAATCAGCCCCAGCATTTT. The genes are TRBV4-2 and TRBJ1-5; D unclear. The CDR3 runs 15 residues. Per the germline V gene, CDR1 is LGHNA and CDR2 is YNFKEQ.

Of note for this clonotype: Possible read error: a much larger clone is one base away. Lacking the conserved final phenylalanine or tryptophan, this CDR3 likely reflects a read error. The chain has TRBV5-1 and TRBJ2-3, with D tentatively TRBD2 (7 bases). The V and J ends lost 3 bases and 6 bases respectively, with 23 bases between them. Germline assignment: CDR1 SGHRS and CDR2 YFSETQ. The length of the CDR3 is 17 residues. The CDR3, as DNA: TGCGCCAGCAGCTCATCGCTGGGGGGGCGTTCAGCGGATACGCAGTATCTT. Its protein is CASSSSLGGRSADTQYL.

Comments on this clonotype: The junction departs from germline at one end; a sequencing error may be responsible. This rearrangement joins TRBV6-5 to TRBJ1-1, with D unclear. The CDR3 runs to 19 residues. Germline CDR1 MNHEY, CDR2 SVGAGI. The CDR3, as DNA: TGTGCCAGCAGTTACCACTCGAAGGTACCCTCTTCCGCGAACAGTGAAGCTTTCTTT. This encodes CASSYHSKVPSSANSEAFF.

Of note for this clonotype: At one of its ends the junction is not consistent with the germline gene, which may arise from a read error. This chain's CDR3 is CANSRGLGNTIEQFF. The CDR3 coding sequence is TGTGCCAACAGTCGGGGACTAGGCAATACCATTGAGCAGTTCTTC. This rearrangement joins TRBV6-2 or TRBV6-3 to TRBJ2-1, with 8 positions matching TRBD2. CDR1 is MNHEY and CDR2 is SVGEGT in the germline V gene. The CDR3 is 15 residues long.

About this clonotype itself: This likely comes from a read error, as the CDR3 has no conserved phenylalanine or tryptophan at its end. The chain recombines TRBV11-2 with TRBJ2-1; D uncertain. The CDR3 is 11 residues long. The germline CDR1 and CDR2 sequences are SGHAT and FQNNGV. In DNA, the CDR3 is TGTACCAACAGCCCGGGCAATGAGCAGTTCTGC. It translates to CTNSPGNEQFC.

In regard to this clonotype: An end of the junction does not agree with germline; a read error may underlie this. The chain combines TRBV5-5 with TRBJ2-3; D might be TRBD1 (5 bases). The CDR3 loop spans 13 amino acids. Looked up from germline, CDR1 is SGHKS and CDR2 is YYEKEE (reference sequence). CDR3 nucleotides: TGTGCCAGCAGCTTGGCAGGGAAGGGTACGCAGTATTTC. It encodes CASSLAGKGTQYF.

A note on this clonotype: The junction and the germline gene differ at one end; a read error may be behind it. V is TRBV12-5 and J is TRBJ1-5; D might be TRBD1 (5 bases). Germline V gives CDR1 LGHNT, CDR2 FRNRAP. The CDR3 loop spans 13 amino acids. The CDR3: CVSGFDRNQPQRF. CDR3 bases: TGTGTTAGTGGTTTCGACAGAAATCAGCCCCAGCGTTTT.